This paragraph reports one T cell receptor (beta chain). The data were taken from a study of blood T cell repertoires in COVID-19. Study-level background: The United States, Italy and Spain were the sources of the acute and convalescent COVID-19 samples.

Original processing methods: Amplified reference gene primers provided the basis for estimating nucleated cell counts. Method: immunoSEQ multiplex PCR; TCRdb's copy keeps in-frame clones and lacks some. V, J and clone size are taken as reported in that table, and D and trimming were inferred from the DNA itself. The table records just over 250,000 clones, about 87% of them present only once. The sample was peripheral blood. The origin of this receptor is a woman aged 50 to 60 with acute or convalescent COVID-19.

The CDR3 here is CSGTTGIEAFF. CDR3 in DNA: TGCAGCGGCACCACCGGGATTGAAGCTTTCTTT. The chain is built from TRBV29-1 and TRBJ1-1; no clear D gene. Germline values: CDR1 SQVTM, CDR2 ANQGSEA. Trimming took off 7 bases at V and 7 bases at J, with 13 bases between the two ends. This CDR3 contains 11 residues.